Listed below are T cell receptor beta chains from one sample, sequenced in a study of blood T cell repertoires in COVID-19. Clones were read by immunoSEQ multiplex PCR, and TCRdb kept only the in-frame ones, dropping some. The table includes about 140,000 clones, nearly 85% detected once. The specimen was PBMCs or T cells enriched from blood (not recorded which). The receptor set was obtained from a man aged 45-65 years in a cohort exposed to, infected with or recovered from COVID-19 (not recorded which). Both conserved end residues are part of each CDR3. D genes are given only for firm matches. Expanded clones are given a class, and other clones once, few, many or no size at all.

clone size	CDR3 length	D gene	V gene	J gene	CDR3 protein	CDR3 DNA
.	11	TRBD2	TRBV6-2/TRBV6-3	TRBJ2-1	CASSNLAGQFF	TGTGCCAGCAGTAACTTAGCGGGCCAGTTCTTC
once	15	.	TRBV5-5	TRBJ2-7	CASSWQTTAYYEQYF	TGTGCCAGCAGTTGGCAAACGACAGCTTACTACGAGCAGTACTTC
.	13	.	TRBV7-9	TRBJ2-5	CASSPRGRETQYF	TGTGCCAGCAGCCCGCGGGGGCGAGAGACCCAGTACTTC
.	14	TRBD1	TRBV9	TRBJ2-1	CASGSGTGVNEQFF	TGTGCCAGCGGTTCCGGGACAGGGGTGAATGAGCAGTTCTTC
.	13	.	TRBV7-9	TRBJ1-2	CASSNQGNYGYTF	TGTGCCAGCAGCAATCAGGGGAACTATGGCTACACCTTC
.	13	.	TRBV5-1	TRBJ2-7	CASSLAGSYEQYF	TGCGCCAGCAGCTTGGCGGGTTCCTACGAGCAGTACTTC
once	13	.	TRBV9	TRBJ2-7	CASSVGLAYEQYF	TGTGCCAGCAGCGTAGGGCTTGCCTACGAGCAGTACTTC
few	15	.	TRBV7-4	TRBJ1-2	CASPKSGRGTYGYTF	TGTGCCAGCCCCAAGTCAGGCAGGGGCACCTATGGCTACACCTTC
.	15	.	TRBV6-5	TRBJ1-5	CASLRPGGGDQPQHF	TGTGCCAGCCTGCGACCCGGGGGAGGGGATCAGCCCCAGCATTTT
.	12	.	TRBV28	TRBJ2-5	CASNPRAETQYF	TGTGCCAGCAACCCCAGGGCAGAGACCCAGTACTTC
.	15	.	TRBV4-1	TRBJ1-4	CASSHGAATNEKLFF	TGCGCCAGCAGCCATGGGGCAGCAACTAATGAAAAACTGTTTTTT
.	17	TRBD2	TRBV3-1/TRBV3-2	TRBJ2-2	CASSQVTSGRNTGELFF	TGTGCCAGCAGCCAAGTAACTAGCGGGAGGAACACCGGGGAGCTGTTTTTT
few	16	.	TRBV3-1/TRBV3-2	TRBJ2-1	CASSRRGTETYNEQFF	TGTGCCAGCAGCCGCCGCGGGACAGAAACATACAATGAGCAGTTCTTC
.	13	.	TRBV5-4	TRBJ1-2	CASSPTVNYGYTF	TGTGCCAGCAGCCCGACAGTTAACTATGGCTACACCTTC
.	15	.	TRBV5-1	TRBJ2-2	CASSFVAGNTGELFF	TGCGCCAGCAGCTTCGTAGCTGGGAACACCGGGGAGCTGTTTTTT
once	13	.	TRBV9	TRBJ2-5	CASSVDSPETQYF	TGTGCCAGCAGCGTCGACAGTCCGGAGACCCAGTACTTC
few	16	TRBD1	TRBV3-1/TRBV3-2	TRBJ1-2	CASSQDGTGADYGYTF	TGTGCCAGCAGCCAAGACGGGACAGGGGCAGACTATGGCTACACCTTC
.	15	TRBD1	TRBV12-5	TRBJ2-7	CASGPGTGGADEQYF	TGTGCTAGTGGCCCCGGGACAGGGGGCGCGGACGAGCAGTACTTC
.	14	TRBD2	TRBV4-1	TRBJ2-3	CASTLGGGGDTQYF	TGCGCCAGCACCCTCGGGGGGGGCGGAGATACGCAGTATTTT
.	18	TRBD2	TRBV7-3	TRBJ2-1	CASSLLSTSGSLYNEQFF	TGTGCCAGCAGCTTACTTTCGACTAGCGGGAGCCTCTACAATGAGCAGTTCTTC
.	15	TRBD1	TRBV11-3	TRBJ2-5	CASSPGTGGEETQYF	TGTGCCAGCAGCCCAGGGACAGGGGGAGAAGAGACCCAGTACTTC
.	14	TRBD1	TRBV15	TRBJ1-4	CATSSGQGEEKLFF	TGTGCCACCAGCAGCGGACAGGGTGAAGAAAAACTGTTTTTT
.	14	.	TRBV5-1	TRBJ1-2	CASSLGQLNYGYTF	TGCGCCAGCAGCTTGGGGCAGTTAAACTATGGCTACACCTTC
.	12	.	TRBV5-6	TRBJ2-7	CASSLLTYEQYF	TGTGCCAGCAGCTTGCTAACCTACGAGCAGTACTTC
.	15	.	TRBV30	TRBJ2-3	CAWTPGYRSEDTQYF	TGTGCCTGGACCCCCGGGTACCGTTCGGAAGATACGCAGTATTTT
.	14	.	TRBV25-1	TRBJ2-7	CASSGGLGSYEQYF	TGTGCCAGCAGTGGGGGACTGGGATCCTACGAGCAGTACTTC
.	14	.	TRBV7-9	TRBJ1-6	CASSSNTYNSPLHF	TGTGCCAGCAGCTCGAACACCTATAATTCACCCCTCCACTTT
.	16	.	TRBV5-4	TRBJ2-5	CASSFRRSAAPMTQYF	TGTGCCAGCAGCTTCCGGCGGTCGGCGGCTCCAATGACCCAGTACTTC
once	15	TRBD1	TRBV7-9	TRBJ1-2	CASSLFPTGRHGYTF	TGTGCCAGCAGCTTATTTCCGACAGGGCGGCATGGCTACACCTTC
.	17	TRBD1	TRBV24-1	TRBJ1-2	CATSDHGTGETNYGYTF	TGTGCCACCAGTGACCACGGGACAGGGGAAACTAACTATGGCTACACCTTC
.	13	TRBD2	TRBV12-3/TRBV12-4	TRBJ2-1	CASSRGGYNEQFF	TGTGCCAGCAGCCGGGGGGGTTACAATGAGCAGTTCTTC
.	14	TRBD2	TRBV6-5	TRBJ2-7	CASSPLAGAYEQYF	TGTGCCAGCAGTCCTTTAGCGGGAGCCTACGAGCAGTACTTC
.	21	TRBD1	TRBV24-1	TRBJ2-1	CATSDLRIGTGELGSPNEQFF	TGTGCCACCAGTGATTTGCGGATCGGGACAGGGGAGCTGGGTAGCCCCAATGAGCAGTTCTTC